The source of this TCR beta chain is a study of early T cells in non-severe SARS-CoV-2 infection. With regard to this clonotype: This may arise from a read error, as a much more abundant clone is one base away.

TCRdb re-called the 5' RACE reads with MiXCR, one entry per CDR3 protein. The sample carries around 30,000 distinct CDR3 sequences, approximately 5.4% recorded once. The receptor was isolated from an adult who was a healthcare worker with PCR-confirmed SARS-CoV-2 infection or an uninfected control (not recorded which). The sequencing input was whole blood.

CDR3 DNA sequence: TGCAGTGTGGGTAGGGGCAACGAGCAGTACTTC. This encodes CSVGRGNEQYF. The chain joins TRBV20-1 to TRBJ2-7; a weak D match, TRBD1 (5 bases). The CDR3 contains 11 residues. Trimming shortened V by 7 bases and J by 5 bases, and 12 bases separated the two germline ends. Germline CDR1 and CDR2: DFQATT and SNEGSKA (reference sequence).